These 16 T cell receptor beta chains originate from one sample sequenced in a study of Graves' ophthalmopathy and Graves' hyperthyroidism. The authors amplified TCR beta CDR3 regions, and they did so from RNA transcripts for repertoire sequencing. Second-round multiplex PCR came after first-round RT-PCR with HTBI primers. TCRdb reanalysed the multiplex PCR reads using MiXCR and keeps one entry per CDR3 protein. Seen here are approximately 1.2 million distinct CDR3 sequences, about 35% observed once, and the top ten hold roughly 10%. The sequencing sample was made of peripheral blood or thyroid tissue (not recorded which). These TCRs come from an adult man with Graves' hyperthyroidism.

The gene calls are TRBV7-2 and TRBJ1-4; 9 bases map to TRBD1. Germline V gene data show CDR1 as SGHTA and CDR2 as FQGNSA. The CDR3 has 13 residues. The junction had 8 bases not matched to a gene; V was cut back by 6 bases and J by 12 bases. In DNA form, the CDR3 reads TGTGCCAGCAGGTCTGGGACAGGGAGAGAACTGTTTTTT. Its protein is CASRSGTGRELFF. Using reference TRBV7-2 and TRBJ1-4 for the parts outside the CDR3, the full variable domain is GAGVSQSPSNKVTEKGKDVELRCDPISGHTALYWYRQSLGQGLEFLIYFQGNSAPDKSGLPSDRFSAERTGGSVSTLTIQRTQQEDSAVYLCASRSGTGRELFFGSGTQLSVL.

In regard to this clonotype: A read error is possible here, since a much larger clone lies one base away. The chain combines TRBV6-1 with TRBJ2-5; D remains unclear. Germline CDR1 and CDR2: MNHNS and SASEGT. The CDR3 is 11 residues long. Trimming removed 3 bases at V and 10 bases at J, with 9 bases between. The CDR3 reads CASSEVGNQYF. DNA for the CDR3: TGTGCCAGCAGTGAGGTTGGGAACCAGTACTTC.

This clonotype was observed a few times. This chain connects TRBV12-3 or TRBV12-4 to TRBJ2-2; a weak D match, TRBD2 (5 bases). This CDR3 region has 15 residues. Trimming shortened V by 6 bases and J by 3 bases, and 14 bases separated the two germline ends. CDR3 region: CASRGVGFYTGELFF. The CDR3 region has the DNA TGTGCCAGCAGGGGAGTTGGTTTCTACACCGGGGAGCTGTTTTTT.

Details on this clonotype: Germline and junction disagree at one end, which may indicate a read error. This sequence joins TRBV20-1 and TRBJ1-2; D is undetermined. The germline gives CDR1 DFQATT, CDR2 SNEGSKA (reference sequence). The CDR3 sequence is 10 residues long. The CDR3 coding sequence is TGCAGTGCCTGGAGTCAGGCTTACTCCTTC. As protein: CSAWSQAYSF.

This rearrangement joins TRBV4-3 to TRBJ1-4; D remains unclear. V lost 4 bases and J 0 bases, leaving 12 bases between the germline ends. Germline lookup yields CDR1 LGHNA and CDR2 YSLEER. The CDR3 is made up of 16 amino acids. The CDR3 protein is CASSLSPDATNEKLFF. The CDR3 DNA follows: TGCGCCAGCAGCCTAAGCCCGGATGCAACTAATGAAAAACTGTTTTTT.

This clonotype occurred many times. CDR3 residues: CRATAQGNTEAFF. In DNA form, the CDR3 reads TGCAGGGCTACCGCACAGGGTAACACTGAAGCTTTCTTT. This chain connects TRBV29-1 to TRBJ1-1; maybe TRBD1 (6 bases). The CDR3 is made up of 13 amino acids. CDR1 is SQVTM, CDR2 ANQGSEA, per germline.

A single count supports this clonotype. The CDR3 DNA sequence: TGTGCCAGCAGACCAACCGGGGGCGCAGAGACCCAGTACTTC. This encodes CASRPTGGAETQYF. The rearrangement links TRBV7-9 to TRBJ2-5; D could derive from TRBD1 or TRBD2 (6 bases each). Germline V gene sequence: CDR1 SEHNR, CDR2 FQNEAQ (reference sequence). CDR3 length equals 14 residues. The V end lost 6 bases, the J end lost 4 bases, and 15 bases lay between the germline ends.

This clonotype came up a few times. This sequence joins TRBV5-5 and TRBJ1-4; D possibly corresponds to TRBD1 (5 bases). This CDR3 comprises 14 residues. Between the trimmed V and J ends, which lost 4 bases and 6 bases, there was a span of 13 bases. Per the germline V gene, CDR1 is SGHKS and CDR2 is YYEKEE (reference sequence). The CDR3 nucleotides read TGTGCCAGCAGCCCGGGACGGTTGGATGAAAAACTGTTTTTT. Amino acid sequence: CASSPGRLDEKLFF.

The gene calls are TRBV24-1 and TRBJ2-7; 8 bases are a match to TRBD1. V trimming: 5 bases; J trimming: 6 bases; junction bases outside the gene matches: 11. Germline-derived CDR1 and CDR2 are KGHDR and SFDVKD. This CDR3 is 15 amino acids long. The CDR3 here is CATSGTGTGKREQYF. The CDR3 region has the DNA TGTGCCACCAGTGGGACAGGGACAGGAAAGCGCGAGCAGTACTTC.

This clonotype was counted once. DNA of the CDR3: TGTGCCAGCACCTTCGCGAACCAAGAGACCCAGTACTTC. Protein sequence: CASTFANQETQYF. This rearrangement joins TRBV28 to TRBJ2-5; D not certain. Germline CDR1 and CDR2: MDHEN and SYDVKM. V shed 7 bases and J shed 0 bases, with 9 bases lying between them. The CDR3 has 13 amino acids. Based on the CDR3 plus reference TRBV28 and TRBJ2-5, the full variable domain is DVKVTQSSRYLVKRTGEKVFLECVQDMDHENMFWYRQDPGLGLRLIYFSYDVKMKEKGDIPEGYSVSREKKERFSLILESASTNQTSMYLCASTFANQETQYFGPGTRLLVL.

In its sample, this clonotype was seen a few times. The CDR3 sequence is CASSYSTGSNSPLHF. CDR3 bases: TGTGCCAGCAGTTACTCGACGGGAAGTAATTCACCCCTCCACTTT. The chain recombines TRBV6-5 with TRBJ1-6; D not certain. Germline V gene data show CDR1 as MNHEY and CDR2 as SVGAGI. Trimming removed 0 bases from V and 6 bases from J, with 9 bases in between. The CDR3 runs 15 residues.

The chain joins TRBV19 to TRBJ1-5; TRBD1 agrees at 7 bases. V trimming: 8 bases; J trimming: 0 bases; junction bases outside the gene matches: 10. CDR3 length: 16 residues. The germline V gene encodes CDR1 LNHDA and CDR2 SQIVND (reference sequence). In DNA, the CDR3 is TGTGCCAGTCAAGAGGGGGCTGGGTATAGCAATCAGCCCCAGCATTTT. Amino acid sequence: CASQEGAGYSNQPQHF.

This clonotype was recorded a few times. The genes are TRBV4-3 and TRBJ2-7, with TRBD1 matching over 9 bases. Germline trimming cut 6 bases from V and 4 bases from J; bases unmatched to any gene: 10. This CDR3 contains 15 residues. CDR1 is LGHNA and CDR2 is YSLEER in the germline V gene. DNA of the CDR3: TGCGCCAGCAGTCTGCACCGCGGGACAGGGTACGAGCAGTACTTC. This codes for CASSLHRGTGYEQYF.

Many counts were recorded for this clonotype. The V and J genes are TRBV19 and TRBJ1-3, with D unclear. Germline V gene data show CDR1 as LNHDA and CDR2 as SQIVND (reference sequence). The CDR3 is 13 residues long. V lost 7 bases to trimming and J lost 0 bases, with 7 bases between them. The DNA of the CDR3 is TGTGCCAGTAAGGACCACTCTGGAAACACCATATATTTT. Encoded protein: CASKDHSGNTIYF.

This chain joins TRBV11-2 and TRBJ1-6, with a possible D match to TRBD1 (5 bases). Germline V gives CDR1 SGHAT, CDR2 FQNNGV. The CDR3 totals 16 residues. V was cut by 0 bases and J by 10 bases, with 16 bases left in between. The CDR3 here is CASSLDLGGIWSPLHF. The CDR3, as DNA: TGTGCCAGCAGCTTAGATCTTGGGGGAATATGGTCACCCCTCCACTTT.

This clonotype was recorded at least ten times. CDR3 amino acids: CATSQGRGRNTIYF. The DNA of the CDR3 is TGTGCCACCAGCCAAGGCAGGGGGAGAAACACCATATATTTT. V gene TRBV15 combines with J gene TRBJ1-3, with 7 bases lining up with TRBD1. CDR3 length equals 14 residues. V lost 5 bases, J lost 5 bases, and 6 bases stayed unmatched. Germline V lookup: CDR1 LNHNV, CDR2 YYDKDF (reference sequence).